What follows describes a single T cell receptor beta chain. The antigen is undetermined. These data come from a study of a mutant IDH1 vaccine in newly diagnosed glioma. Whole-study findings and limits: Across multiple MHC alleles, approximately 93% of patients had vaccine-induced responses.

Produced via immunoSEQ multiplex PCR; TCRdb's table is partial and in-frame only. The top ten hold 1.6% of the sample, which has tens of thousands of clones, 86% seen once. Germline CDR1 MNHNY, CDR2 SVGAGI (reference sequence). The CDR3 runs 13 residues. Trimming shortened V by 6 bases and J by 10 bases, and 18 bases separated the two germline ends. As for time point: week 35, safety follow-up. Each dose delivered 300 ug of mutant IDH1 20-mer peptide subcutaneously with imiquimod. Donors had new WHO grade 3 or 4 IDH1-mutant, ATRX-lost astrocytomas. Sample: PBMCs, taken from a glioma patient whose treatment included an IDH1 peptide vaccine. This sequence joins TRBV6-6 and TRBJ1-2; D unresolved. The receptor was isolated from a man aged 40-49 years with glioma. The CDR3 DNA reads TGTGCCAGCAGCGGTCGAGCAATTTTTGACTACACCTTC. It specifies CASSGRAIFDYTF.